These T cell receptor beta chains were read from a single sample in a study of blood T cell repertoires in COVID-19. The assay was immunoSEQ multiplex PCR, and TCRdb's table has in-frame clones only and misses some. The repertoire holds about 140,000 clones, with over 75% as singletons. The sequencing input was peripheral blood. The receptors stem from a man between 70 and 80 years old with acute or convalescent COVID-19. Both conserved end residues are part of each CDR3. Fields, in order: clone size, V gene, D gene, J gene, CDR3 DNA, CDR3 protein. D genes are given only for firm matches. The size of a clone is reported for some rows only, either as once, few or many, or as a class for expanded clones.

NA	TRBV19	NA	TRBJ1-5	TGTGCCAGTCGAAGCTGGGGGGGGCGAACTCAGCCCCAGCATTTT	CASRSWGGRTQPQHF
NA	TRBV6-5	NA	TRBJ1-6	TGTGCCAGCAGCTCCACAGGGCAACACTATTCACCCCTCCACTTT	CASSSTGQHYSPLHF
NA	TRBV19	NA	TRBJ1-5	TGTGCCAGTAGTACCGTAATCATAGAGCTAAGTAATCAGCCCCAGCATTTT	CASSTVIIELSNQPQHF
once	TRBV14	TRBD1	TRBJ2-7	TGTGCCAGCAGCCTGAGATGGGACAGCTACGAGCAGTACTTC	CASSLRWDSYEQYF
NA	TRBV11-3	TRBD2	TRBJ2-5	TGTGCCAGCAGCTCCCCGGGGGGGGCGACAGAGACCCAGTACTTC	CASSSPGGATETQYF
NA	TRBV7-8	TRBD1	TRBJ1-2	TGTGCCAGCGGGGCGGACAGGGCTTTAGGCTATGGCTACACCTTC	CASGADRALGYGYTF
NA	TRBV5-4	TRBD1	TRBJ1-2	TGTGCCAGCAGCTATGATGACAGGGGTAACTATGGCTACACCTTC	CASSYDDRGNYGYTF
NA	TRBV4-1	TRBD2	TRBJ2-3	TGCGCCAGCAGCCCCGGGACTAGGGCAGATACGCAGTATTTT	CASSPGTRADTQYF
NA	TRBV11-2	NA	TRBJ2-3	TGTGCCAGCAGCTTACGACAGGCACCTAGCACAGATACGCAGTATTTT	CASSLRQAPSTDTQYF
NA	TRBV19	TRBD2	TRBJ2-1	TGTGCCAGTAGTCGGGCTCGACTAGCGGGGTACAATGAGCAGTTCTTC	CASSRARLAGYNEQFF
NA	TRBV19	TRBD1	TRBJ2-2	TGTGCCAGTAGTATGAAGGGGGACAGGAGAGCGAACACCGGGGAGCTGTTTTTT	CASSMKGDRRANTGELFF
NA	TRBV29-1	TRBD1	TRBJ1-2	TGCAGCGTTGGGGACAGGGGATCTAACTATGGCTACACCTTC	CSVGDRGSNYGYTF
NA	TRBV6-6	TRBD2	TRBJ2-3	TGTGCCAGCAGTAGTGGGAGGGTCTTCACAGATACGCAGTATTTT	CASSSGRVFTDTQYF
few	TRBV7-9	NA	TRBJ1-6	TGTGCCAGCAGCTTAGACAGGGTTGGGAATTCACCCCTCCACTTT	CASSLDRVGNSPLHF
NA	TRBV28	TRBD1	TRBJ1-4	TGTGCCAGCAGTCCCCTACGGTCACAGGGGAATAATGAAAAACTGTTTTTT	CASSPLRSQGNNEKLFF
NA	TRBV7-9	NA	TRBJ2-7	TGTGCCAGCAGCCCCGGAGGCGAGCAGTACTTC	CASSPGGEQYF
NA	TRBV11-2	NA	TRBJ2-3	TGTGCCAGCAGTATAAGCACCACAGATACGCAGTATTTT	CASSISTTDTQYF
NA	TRBV5-1	NA	TRBJ1-5	TGCGCCAGCAGCCCCTCCGGGGGGGAACAGCCCCAGCATTTT	CASSPSGGEQPQHF
once	TRBV7-9	TRBD1	TRBJ1-3	TGTGCCAGCAGCTTCCGGACAGGGGACTTCTCTGGAAACACCATATATTTT	CASSFRTGDFSGNTIYF
NA	TRBV11-3	NA	TRBJ2-3	TGTGCCAGCAACTATGACCCAACAGATACGCAGTATTTT	CASNYDPTDTQYF
NA	TRBV5-1	TRBD1	TRBJ1-1	TGCGCCAGCAGCGTCCGGGACAGTCAGACTGAAGCTTTCTTT	CASSVRDSQTEAFF
NA	TRBV29-1	TRBD1	TRBJ2-3	TGCAGCGTTTCGACAGGGCGAAGCACAGATACGCAGTATTTT	CSVSTGRSTDTQYF